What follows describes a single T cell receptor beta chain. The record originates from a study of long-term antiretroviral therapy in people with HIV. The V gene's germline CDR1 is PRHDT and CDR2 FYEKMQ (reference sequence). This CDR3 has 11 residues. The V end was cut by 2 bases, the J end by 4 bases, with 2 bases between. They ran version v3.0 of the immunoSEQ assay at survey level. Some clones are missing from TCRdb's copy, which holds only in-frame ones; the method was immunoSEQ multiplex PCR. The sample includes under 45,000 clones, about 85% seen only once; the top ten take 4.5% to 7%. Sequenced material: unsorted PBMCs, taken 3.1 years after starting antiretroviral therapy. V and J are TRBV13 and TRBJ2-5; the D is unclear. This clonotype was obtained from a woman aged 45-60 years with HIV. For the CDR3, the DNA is TGTGCCAGCAGCTTAAGAGAGACCCAGTACTTC. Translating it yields CASSLRETQYF.